This T cell receptor beta chain derives from a study of spatial heterogeneity in lung cancer. A single record per CDR3 protein comes from TCRdb applying MiXCR to the 5' RACE reads. The sample carries about 50,000 distinct CDR3 sequences, around 7.6% recorded once. This clonotype appeared a few times. The time point denotes: sample taken at primary tumor resection. In each case, whole RNA from tumor, nontumor lung or frozen PBMC was sequenced unsorted. V was trimmed by 1 base and J by 0 bases, leaving 14 bases between them. The CDR3 length is 16 residues. Germline CDR1 is SQVTM and CDR2 is ANQGSEA. The source was PBMCs, collected at surgery. The TCR originated in a female donor with early-stage non-small cell lung cancer. The chain combines TRBV29-1 with TRBJ2-3, with D perhaps matching TRBD2 (5 bases). CDR3 region: CSVEAWGALSTDTQYF. In nucleotides, the CDR3 is TGCAGCGTTGAAGCCTGGGGAGCTTTAAGCACAGATACGCAGTATTTT.